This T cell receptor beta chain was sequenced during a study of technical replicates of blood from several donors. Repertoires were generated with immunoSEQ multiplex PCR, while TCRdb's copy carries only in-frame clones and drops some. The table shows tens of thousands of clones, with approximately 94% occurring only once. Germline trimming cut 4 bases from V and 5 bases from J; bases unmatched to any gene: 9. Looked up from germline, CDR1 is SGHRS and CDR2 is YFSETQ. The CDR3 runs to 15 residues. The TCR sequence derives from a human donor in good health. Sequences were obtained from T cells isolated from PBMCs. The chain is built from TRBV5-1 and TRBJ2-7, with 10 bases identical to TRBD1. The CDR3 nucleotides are TGCGCCAGCAGCGGAAAGACAGGGGGCAGGGACGAGCAGTACTTC. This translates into CASSGKTGGRDEQYF.